A selection of T cell receptor beta chains follows, all from one sample in a study of CD8 T cells in Susac syndrome. TCRdb reprocessed the immunoSEQ multiplex PCR reads via MiXCR and lists one record per CDR3 protein. Seen here are about 210,000 distinct CDR3 sequences, about 96% observed once, and the top ten hold 0.075% to 0.095%. The specimen was CD4+ T cells from PBMCs. The source is a human donor with multiple sclerosis. The CDR3 runs from the conserved cysteine through the conserved F or W. Each record gives: D gene, clone size, J gene, V gene, CDR3 DNA, CDR3 protein. D genes are given only for firm matches. Part of the rows lack a size; the others show once, few, many or a class for expanded clones.

>TRBD2|.|TRBJ2-3|TRBV5-1
TGCGCCAGCATGAGCGGGGGGAGCACAGATACGCAGTATTTT
CASMSGGSTDTQYF
>.|.|TRBJ2-1|TRBV20-1
TGCAGTGCCTACGACGGGTGGAATGAGCAGTTCTTC
CSAYDGWNEQFF
>.|.|TRBJ2-1|TRBV27
TGTGCCAGCAGTTTAACGGGGGAGAATGAGCAGTTCTTC
CASSLTGENEQFF
>.|few|TRBJ1-2|TRBV27
TGTGCCAGCAGTTTAGCCGGACAGCTCTATGGCTACACCTTC
CASSLAGQLYGYTF
>TRBD2|.|TRBJ2-5|TRBV7-2
TGTGCCAGCAGCGAAACCCCGGGACTAGCAGGAGAGACCCAGTACTTC
CASSETPGLAGETQYF
>.|.|TRBJ2-7|TRBV20-1
TGCAGTGCTAGACGCGGGGCCAACTACGAGCAGTACTTC
CSARRGANYEQYF
>.|.|TRBJ1-6|TRBV27
TGTGCCAGCAGTTTGACACAGCTGTATAATTCACCCCTCCACTTT
CASSLTQLYNSPLHF
>TRBD2|once|TRBJ2-2|TRBV29-1
TGCAGCGTTGTTAGCGGGGGGAACACCGGGGAGCTGTTTTTT
CSVVSGGNTGELFF
>.|once|TRBJ1-4|TRBV9
TGTGCCAGCAGCGTAGCAACAGCAAATAGCGAAAAACTGTTTTTT
CASSVATANSEKLFF
>.|.|TRBJ2-7|TRBV13
TGTGCCAGCAGAGTTTCACAGACACCCTACGAGCAGTACTTC
CASRVSQTPYEQYF
>.|once|TRBJ2-1|TRBV27
TGTGCCAGCAGCGACCGGGACAATGAGCAGTTCTTC
CASSDRDNEQFF
>.|.|TRBJ2-5|TRBV20-1
TGCAGTGCTAGTACAGGGTTGGGGACGGAGACCCAGTACTTC
CSASTGLGTETQYF
>TRBD2|once|TRBJ2-1|TRBV20-1
TGCAGTGCTCTAAATCTAAGACTAGCGGAGAGCTCCTACAATGAGCAGTTCTTC
CSALNLRLAESSYNEQFF
>.|.|TRBJ1-2|TRBV3-1
TGTGCCAGCAGCCGGACGGAGGTTTTGACCTTC
CASSRTEVLTF
>.|few|TRBJ2-7|TRBV12-3/TRBV12-4
TGTGCCAGCAGTTTAGTCGTCTACGAGCAGTACTTC
CASSLVVYEQYF
>.|.|TRBJ1-4|TRBV2
TGTGCCAGCAGTACGAATGCTAATGAAAAACTGTTTTTT
CASSTNANEKLFF
>.|.|TRBJ1-1|TRBV3-1
TGTGCCAGCAGTCGTAGGGAGGCGAACACTGAAGCTTTCTTT
CASSRREANTEAFF
>TRBD2|.|TRBJ2-3|TRBV20-1
TGCAGTGCGGAGACTAGCGGGGGAGATACGCAGTATTTT
CSAETSGGDTQYF
>.|.|TRBJ2-7|TRBV21-1
TGTGCCAACCGCCCGGCCCCTTGGAGAGAGCAGTACTTC
CANRPAPWREQYF
>.|once|TRBJ1-2|TRBV15
TGTGCCACCAGTATAGTATTGGGGGATGGCTACACCTTC
CATSIVLGDGYTF
>.|few|TRBJ2-5|TRBV12-3/TRBV12-4
TGTGCCAGCAGTTTTGCGGAGACCCAGTACTTC
CASSFAETQYF
>.|.|TRBJ2-2|TRBV29-1
TGCAGCGTCACGAGGGGCGGTGTAAAGACCGGGGAGCTGTTTTTT
CSVTRGGVKTGELFF
>TRBD1|.|TRBJ1-1|TRBV15
TGTGCCACCAGCAACGACAGGGCCACTGAAGCTTTCTTT
CATSNDRATEAFF
>.|.|TRBJ1-2|TRBV25-1
TGTGCCAGCAGTGGTAGAGGCAGGGCCTCTAACTATGGCTACACCTTC
CASSGRGRASNYGYTF
>.|.|TRBJ1-1|TRBV2
TGTGCCAGCAGTGTTGCGAACACTGAAGCTTTCTTT
CASSVANTEAFF
>.|.|TRBJ2-6|TRBV27
TGTGCCAGCAGTTTACGGGTCTCTGGGGCCAACGTCCTGACTTTC
CASSLRVSGANVLTF
>.|.|TRBJ2-7|TRBV3-1
TGTGCCAGCAGCCCCCGAACAGGACTCCCCTACGAGCAGTACTTC
CASSPRTGLPYEQYF
>.|once|TRBJ2-3|TRBV20-1
TGCAGTGCTAGTCGCCGAGGGCCTGTAATCACAGATACGCAGTATTTT
CSASRRGPVITDTQYF
>.|once|TRBJ1-2|TRBV29-1
TGCAGCGTTTATGGGCCCATGGGCTACACCTTC
CSVYGPMGYTF
>.|.|TRBJ2-1|TRBV29-1
TGCAGCGTTGAAGACCCGGGGCCGGGATCTTACAATGAGCAGTTCTTC
CSVEDPGPGSYNEQFF
>TRBD2|.|TRBJ2-5|TRBV20-1
TGCAGTGCTAGACGGCCTAGCGGGGGGCAAGAGACCCAGTACTTC
CSARRPSGGQETQYF
>.|.|TRBJ1-2|TRBV20-1
TGCCTGATGCGGAGGGTTAATGGCTACACCTTC
CLMRRVNGYTF
>.|.|TRBJ2-1|TRBV15
TGTGCCACCAGCAACGGAAGAGGCTCCTACAATGAGCAGTTCTTC
CATSNGRGSYNEQFF
>TRBD1|.|TRBJ2-5|TRBV3-1
TGTGCCAGCAGCTACGGGACAGGCAAAGAGACCCAGTACTTC
CASSYGTGKETQYF
>.|.|TRBJ2-7|TRBV12-3/TRBV12-4
TGTGCCAGCACCACGAGACAACCGGGAGACGAGCAGTACTTC
CASTTRQPGDEQYF
>.|.|TRBJ1-3|TRBV5-6
TGTGCCAGCAGTCGGGGCTCTGGAAACACCATATATTTT
CASSRGSGNTIYF
>.|.|TRBJ2-5|TRBV4-1
TGCGCCAGCAGCCCTGCAATAGGGGAGACCCAGTACTTC
CASSPAIGETQYF
>.|.|TRBJ2-3|TRBV7-3
TGTGCCAGCAGCTCCTCCCGGACGGGCAACGGGGATACGCAGTATTTT
CASSSSRTGNGDTQYF
>.|.|TRBJ2-1|TRBV27
TGTGCCAGCAGTCTAGCCGGGACACAGTACAATGAGCAGTTCTTC
CASSLAGTQYNEQFF
>.|.|TRBJ1-6|TRBV3-1
TGTGCCAGCAGCCCAGGGTGGCATTCACCCCTCCACTTT
CASSPGWHSPLHF
>.|.|TRBJ2-5|TRBV23-1
TGCGCCAGCAGCCGGAGCTGGGGCAGGGGAATACAAGAGACCCAGTACTTC
CASSRSWGRGIQETQYF
>.|few|TRBJ2-7|TRBV7-9
TGTGCCAGCAGCTCTGCGGGGTACGAGCAGTACTTC
CASSSAGYEQYF
>.|.|TRBJ2-7|TRBV5-1
TGCGCCAGCAGTCCATACCCCGTCGGTGGAGCATACGAGCAGTACTTC
CASSPYPVGGAYEQYF
>.|.|TRBJ2-7|TRBV29-1
TGCAGCGCCATACTGATCGGTCCTACCTACGAGCAGTACTTC
CSAILIGPTYEQYF
>.|.|TRBJ1-5|TRBV4-1
TGCGCCAGCAGCCAAGTTGGGGGTGCGGGGACTCAGCCCCAGCATTTT
CASSQVGGAGTQPQHF
>TRBD1|.|TRBJ1-2|TRBV3-1
TGTGCCAGCAGCGAGTACACCGGGACAGGGGATTATGGCTACACCTTC
CASSEYTGTGDYGYTF
>.|once|TRBJ2-7|TRBV2
TGTGCCAGCAGAAGAGTACAGGGCTCCTACGAGCAGTACTTC
CASRRVQGSYEQYF
>TRBD2|.|TRBJ2-1|TRBV20-1
TGCAGTGCTAGTTCGAGCGGGAAGTACAATGAGCAGTTCTTC
CSASSSGKYNEQFF
>.|.|TRBJ2-3|TRBV2
TGTGCCAGCAGTTTGACGGATGCCGACACAGATACGCAGTATTTT
CASSLTDADTDTQYF
>.|.|TRBJ2-5|TRBV3-1
TGTGCCAGCAGCCAATTTCACGGGATGGAGACCCAGTACTTC
CASSQFHGMETQYF
>.|.|TRBJ2-1|TRBV5-1
TGCGCCAGCAGCCGGGGGATTGGCGGAAACTACAATGAGCAGTTCTTC
CASSRGIGGNYNEQFF
>.|.|TRBJ1-2|TRBV27
TGTGCCAGCAGTTCCCCGGGGCCCAACTTTGGCTACACCTTC
CASSSPGPNFGYTF
>TRBD1|.|TRBJ2-7|TRBV3-1
TGTGCCAGCAGCCGAGCCGGGACAGACGTTTACGAGCAGTACTTC
CASSRAGTDVYEQYF
>.|.|TRBJ2-7|TRBV18
TGTGCCAGCTCAGCAGCCAGGGACCACGAGCAGTACTTC
CASSAARDHEQYF
>.|.|TRBJ2-2|TRBV2
TGTGCCAGCAGTGAAGAGGCAGGGGCCGGGGAGCTGTTTTTT
CASSEEAGAGELFF
>.|.|TRBJ2-4|TRBV12-3/TRBV12-4
TGTGCCAGCAGTACAAACATTCAGTACTTC
CASSTNIQYF
>TRBD1|.|TRBJ2-1|TRBV30
TGTGCCTGGAGCCTCGACAGGGTCGAAGAGCAGTTCTTC
CAWSLDRVEEQFF
>TRBD2|.|TRBJ2-7|TRBV20-1
TGCAGTGCTAGGGGGGACGGGAGGATGAACTACGAGCAGTACTTC
CSARGDGRMNYEQYF
>.|once|TRBJ1-2|TRBV18
TGTGCCAGCTCACCTCGACAACACTCCTATGGCTACACCTTC
CASSPRQHSYGYTF
>.|.|TRBJ2-1|TRBV5-1
TGCGCCAGCAGCTTGGTAGGGTTCTCCTACAATGAGCAGTTCTTC
CASSLVGFSYNEQFF